This TCR beta chain was identified in a study of spatial heterogeneity in lung cancer. Time point noted: sample taken at primary tumor resection. Without sorting, whole RNA was sequenced from tumor, nontumor lung or frozen PBMC. MiXCR, applied by TCRdb to the 5' RACE reads, yields one record per CDR3 protein. The sample lists roughly 36,000 distinct CDR3 sequences, approximately 5.5% occurring once. This sequence was found in a male donor with early-stage non-small cell lung cancer. The input for sequencing was PBMCs, taken at surgery.

The CDR3 coding sequence is TGTGCCAGCAGCCAGGGGGGAGTGTACCAAGAGACCCAGTACTTC. This translates into CASSQGGVYQETQYF. The V call is TRBV11-2, the J call TRBJ2-5, with a possible D match to TRBD1 (7 bases). V was clipped by 5 bases and J by 0 bases, with 13 bases between them. CDR3 length: 15 amino acids. CDR1 and CDR2 from the germline V gene are SGHAT and FQNNGV. Looking up the rest from reference TRBV11-2 and TRBJ2-5 gives the full variable domain: EAGVAQSPRYKIIEKRQSVAFWCNPISGHATLYWYQQILGQGPKLLIQFQNNGVVDDSQLPKDRFSAERLKGVDSTLKIQPAKLEDSAVYLCASSQGGVYQETQYFGPGTRLLVL.